This record covers a single TCR beta chain. Its antigen is unidentified. This PCR relied on a set of 60 Vbeta primers and 13 Jbeta primers. Sequencing used immunoSEQ multiplex PCR; TCRdb keeps in-frame clones, though not all of them. This table has tens of thousands of clones, approximately 63% appearing once. This sample was taken from a study of cytomegalovirus exposure and HLA in healthy donors. General study findings and limits: Owing to their indistinguishability, certain V segments, notably TRBV6-2 and TRBV6-3, were excluded. On later analysis, the bulk of CMV-associated TCR beta chains appeared to be HLA-restricted.

Germline loops: CDR1 MDHEN, CDR2 SYDVKM. The CDR3 extends over 15 amino acids. Trimming removed 5 bases from V and 5 bases from J; junction bases left unmatched: 11. Material: PBMCs. V gene TRBV28 combines with J gene TRBJ2-5; TRBD1 agrees at 7 bases. The receptor was derived from a woman aged 50 to 60 in good health and CMV-seropositive. CDR3 amino acids: CASSPRQGELETQYF. The CDR3 DNA reads as TGTGCCAGCAGTCCCCGACAGGGAGAATTGGAGACCCAGTACTTC.